Included here is one T cell receptor beta chain sequence, with context. Under the authors' procedure: Reference gene primers were amplified, and this amplification served to estimate nucleated cell counts. Produced via immunoSEQ multiplex PCR; TCRdb's table is partial and in-frame only. The D gene and trimming were derived from the DNA, and the V and J assignments and clone size from that table. The data contain more than 200,000 clones, around 84% of them seen just once; the ten biggest clones take up about 6%. These data originate in a study of blood T cell repertoires in COVID-19. In the study overall: Samples of COVID-19 (acute and convalescent) were obtained from the United States, Italy and Spain. PBMCs, B-cell-depleted T cells, or T cells were the source of the cDNA or gDNA that made up the material.

The CDR3 runs to 13 residues. V was pared by 8 bases and J by 5 bases, with 7 bases of the junction left unmatched. The germline CDR1 and CDR2 sequences are MDHEN and SYDVKM. This clonotype was sampled from a man older than 75 with acute or convalescent COVID-19. This chain joins TRBV28 and TRBJ2-5, with 8 bases identical to TRBD2. The source material was peripheral blood. In DNA, the CDR3 is TGTGCCAGCCACCGGGGGGGGCTGGAGACCCAGTACTTC. It codes for CASHRGGLETQYF.